Below are 9 T cell receptor beta chains sequenced from a single sample in a study of blood T cell repertoires in COVID-19. The data were produced by immunoSEQ multiplex PCR, yet TCRdb's version contains in-frame clones alone and is incomplete. The table lists over 150,000 clones, under 90% of them singletons, with around 7.1% in the top ten. The material sequenced was PBMCs or T cells enriched from blood (not recorded which). The receptors come from a man aged 45-65 years who had recovered from COVID-19.

CDR3 residues: CASSLDRGSGNTIYF. The CDR3 DNA is TGTGCCAGCAGCCTCGACAGGGGGTCAGGAAACACCATATATTTT. The chain recombines TRBV5-4 with TRBJ1-3; 9 nucleotides line up with TRBD1. The CDR3 consists of 15 residues. Germline CDR1 reads SGHNT; CDR2 reads YYREEE (reference sequence). The ends lost 4 bases at V and 4 bases at J; junction bases unmatched: 6.

This clone was seen more than once but under ten times. The chain is built from TRBV5-6 and TRBJ1-2; no firm D call. Between the trimmed V and J ends, which lost 3 bases and 5 bases, there was a span of 14 bases. The CDR3 loop spans 14 amino acids. Germline V gene lookup returns CDR1 SGHDT and CDR2 YYEEEE. The DNA for the CDR3 is TGTGCCAGCAGCTCCGATTTGAGGGTGTATGGCTACACCTTC. Protein sequence: CASSSDLRVYGYTF.

The chain combines TRBV3-1 (or the pseudogene TRBV3-2) with TRBJ1-1; possible D gene TRBD1, 5 bases. CDR1 and CDR2 (germline): LGHDT, YNNKEL (reference sequence). This CDR3 has 13 amino acids. Trimming shortened V by 0 bases and J by 10 bases, and 12 bases separated the two germline ends. The CDR3 region has the DNA TGTGCCAGCAGCCAAGAACACCTTAGGGGAGCTTTCTTT. Translation: CASSQEHLRGAFF.

The genes are TRBV4-2 and TRBJ2-2; 13 nucleotides line up with TRBD2. The V gene's germline CDR1 is LGHNA and CDR2 YNFKEQ. This CDR3 region has 17 residues. V dropped 0 bases and J dropped 7; count of bases not matched to a gene: 5. The CDR3 bases are TGTGCCAGCAGCCAAGAGGGACTAGCGGGGCGGGTCGGGGAGCTGTTTTTT. Translating it yields CASSQEGLAGRVGELFF.

The V call is TRBV7-2, the J call TRBJ2-4, with 7 bases fitting TRBD1. The germline CDR1 and CDR2 sequences are SGHTA and FQGNSA. The V segment lost 4 bases and the J segment 6 bases; nucleotides outside the gene matches: 3. CDR3 length equals 13 residues. CDR3 nucleotide sequence: TGTGCCAGCAGCTCCGACAGGGTAAACATTCAGTACTTC. This translates into CASSSDRVNIQYF.

The J gene is TRBJ2-4, the V gene TRBV11-3; D is perhaps TRBD1 (5 bases). The CDR3 runs 14 residues. Trimming removed 2 bases at V and 5 bases at J, with 10 bases between. Germline V CDR1 and CDR2: SGHNT, YENEEA. The CDR3 DNA is TGTGCCAGCAGCTTATCTGGGGCCCAAAACATTCAGTACTTC. Translating gives CASSLSGAQNIQYF. The full variable domain, with the rest looked up from reference TRBV11-3 and TRBJ2-4, is EAGVVQSPRYKIIEKKQPVAFWCNPISGHNTLYWYLQNLGQGPELLIRYENEEAVDDSQLPKDRFSAERLKGVDSTLKIQPAELGDSAVYLCASSLSGAQNIQYFGAGTRLSVL.

This clone appeared once. V and J are TRBV29-1 and TRBJ2-7, with TRBD1 matching 10 bases. Trimming cost V 7 bases and J 4 bases; bases outside gene matches: 10. This CDR3 region has 14 residues. CDR1 and CDR2 (germline): SQVTM, ANQGSEA. Written as DNA, the CDR3 is TGCAGCGCCACACATGGGACAGGGGTGTACGAGCAGTACTTC. Translated: CSATHGTGVYEQYF.

The rearrangement uses TRBV4-3 and TRBJ1-6; TRBD1 is a possible D gene (5 bases). The V and J ends lost 0 bases and 9 bases respectively, with 18 bases between them. The CDR3 totals 17 residues. The germline CDR1 and CDR2 sequences are LGHNA and YSLEER. CDR3 region: CASSQDPTGAQASPLHF. DNA of the CDR3: TGCGCCAGCAGCCAAGACCCGACTGGGGCCCAAGCTTCACCCCTCCACTTT.

The chain uses TRBV18 and TRBJ2-1; the D gene is possibly TRBD2 (6 bases). Germline-derived CDR1 and CDR2 are KGHSH and LQKENI. Trimming removed 0 bases at V and 6 bases at J, with 9 bases between. This CDR3 region has 14 residues. CDR3 DNA: TGTGCCAGCTCACCACCGGCGGGGCCCAATGAGCAGTTCTTC. Encoded protein: CASSPPAGPNEQFF.